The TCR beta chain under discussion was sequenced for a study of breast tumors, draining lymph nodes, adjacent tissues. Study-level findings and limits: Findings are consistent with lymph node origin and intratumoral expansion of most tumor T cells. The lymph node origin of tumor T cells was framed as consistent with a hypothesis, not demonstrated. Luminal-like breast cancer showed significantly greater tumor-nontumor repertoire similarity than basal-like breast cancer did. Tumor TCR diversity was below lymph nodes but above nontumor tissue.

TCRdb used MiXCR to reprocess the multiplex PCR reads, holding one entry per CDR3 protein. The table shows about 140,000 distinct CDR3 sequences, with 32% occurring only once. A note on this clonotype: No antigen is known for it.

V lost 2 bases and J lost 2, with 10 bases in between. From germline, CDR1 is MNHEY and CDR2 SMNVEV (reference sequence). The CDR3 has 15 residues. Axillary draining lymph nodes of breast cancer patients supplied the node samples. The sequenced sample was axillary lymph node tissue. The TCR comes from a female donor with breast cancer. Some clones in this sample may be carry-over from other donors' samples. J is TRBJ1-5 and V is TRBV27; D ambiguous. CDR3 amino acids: CASSLNGRGNQPQHF. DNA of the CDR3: TGTGCCAGCAGTTTAAACGGTAGGGGCAATCAGCCCCAGCATTTT.